What follows are 5 T cell receptor beta chains derived from one specimen sequenced in a study of cytomegalovirus exposure and HLA in healthy donors. Libraries were prepared by immunoSEQ multiplex PCR; TCRdb keeps only in-frame clonotypes and omits some of them. This sample has 200,000 to 250,000 clones, with around 90% found just once. The material sequenced was PBMCs. Receptor source: a woman under 30 in good health and CMV-seropositive.

V and J are TRBV5-4 and TRBJ2-7; D call uncertain. V lost 0 bases and J lost 5, with 12 bases in between. CDR3 length: 14 amino acids. Looked up from germline, CDR1 is SGHNT and CDR2 is YYREEE (reference sequence). CDR3 DNA sequence: TGTGCCAGCAGCTTGGAACAGCCCCAAGACGAGCAGTACTTC. It translates to CASSLEQPQDEQYF. The full variable domain, in which reference TRBV5-4 and TRBJ2-7 provide the parts outside the CDR3, is ETGVTQSPTHLIKTRGQQVTLRCSSQSGHNTVSWYQQALGQGPQFIFQYYREEENGRGNFPPRFSGLQFPNYSSELNVNALELDDSALYLCASSLEQPQDEQYFGPGTRLTVT.

The chain has TRBV18 and TRBJ2-3; 12 bases map to TRBD1. Trimming removed 6 bases from V and 1 base from J; junction bases left unmatched: 2. The germline gives CDR1 KGHSH, CDR2 LQKENI. This CDR3 is 15 amino acids long. The DNA of the CDR3 is TGTGCCAGCTCGGGACAGGGGGCTGGCACAGATACGCAGTATTTT. Translation: CASSGQGAGTDTQYF.

The chain links TRBV7-8 to TRBJ1-5; 9 bases are a match to TRBD1. Per the germline V gene, CDR1 is SGHVS and CDR2 is FQNEAQ. The CDR3 has 13 residues. V lost 5 bases to trimming and J lost 6 bases; unmatched junction nucleotides: 2. CDR3 nucleotides: TGTGCCAGCAGCCAGGACAGGGGTCAGCCCCAGCATTTT. It encodes CASSQDRGQPQHF.

The V gene is TRBV30, the J gene TRBJ2-2; no clear D gene. This CDR3 has 10 residues. CDR1 GTSNPN and CDR2 SVGIG come from the germline V gene (reference sequence). This CDR3 reads CAKTGGELFF. In nucleotides, the CDR3 is TGTGCGAAGACGGGCGGGGAGCTGTTTTTT. Full variable domain (outside the CDR3, taken from reference TRBV30 and TRBJ2-2): SQTIHQWPATLVQPVGSPLSLECTVEGTSNPNLYWYRQAAGRGLQLLFYSVGIGQISSEVPQNLSASRPQDRQFILSSKKLLLSDSGFYLCAKTGGELFFGEGSRLTVL.

The rearrangement joins TRBV27 to TRBJ2-7, with D uncertain. The ends were cut back, 6 bases at V and 3 bases at J, with 6 bases in the middle. Germline V gene data show CDR1 as MNHEY and CDR2 as SMNVEV (reference sequence). The CDR3 sequence is 11 residues long. The CDR3 region is CASRRDYEQYF. Written as DNA, the CDR3 is TGTGCCAGCAGACGAGACTACGAGCAGTACTTC.